This entry lists 30 T cell receptor beta chains sequenced from one sample in a study of blood T cell repertoires in COVID-19. Assay used: immunoSEQ multiplex PCR; TCRdb lists only in-frame clones, some missing. The profile shows more than 45,000 clones, around 80% of them singletons. Material for sequencing was peripheral blood. Receptor source: a man aged 35-49 years with acute or convalescent COVID-19.

This rearrangement joins TRBV7-9 to TRBJ1-1; TRBD1 might be the D (5 bases). The ends were cut back, 5 bases at V and 3 bases at J, with 10 bases in the middle. In germline, CDR1 is SEHNR, CDR2 FQNEAQ (reference sequence). This CDR3 is built from 13 residues. The CDR3 DNA sequence: TGTGCCAGCAGCGTACAGGAATACACTGAAGCTTTCTTT. Translating it yields CASSVQEYTEAFF. The complete variable domain, with remaining parts taken from reference TRBV7-9 and TRBJ1-1, reads DTGVSQNPRHKITKRGQNVTFRCDPISEHNRLYWYRQTLGQGPEFLTYFQNEAQLEKSRLLSDRFSAERPKGSFSTLEIQRTEQGDSAMYLCASSVQEYTEAFFGQGTRLTVV.

The genes are TRBV30 and TRBJ1-1, with D possibly being TRBD1 (5 bases). CDR1 and CDR2 from the germline V gene are GTSNPN and SVGIG (reference sequence). V was shortened by 3 bases and J by 2 bases, with 16 bases between the two germline ends. The CDR3 is 15 amino acids. Here the CDR3 DNA reads TGTGCCTGGAGAACGAAGGGGAACCCCAACACTGAAGCTTTCTTT. It encodes CAWRTKGNPNTEAFF. The entire variable domain, with the rest obtained from reference TRBV30 and TRBJ1-1, is as follows: SQTIHQWPATLVQPVGSPLSLECTVEGTSNPNLYWYRQAAGRGLQLLFYSVGIGQISSEVPQNLSASRPQDRQFILSSKKLLLSDSGFYLCAWRTKGNPNTEAFFGQGTRLTVV.

This chain uses TRBV5-3 with TRBJ1-1, with a tentative D call TRBD1 (6 bases). TRBV5-3 counts as an open reading frame of uncertain function. Trimming cost V 5 bases and J 2 bases, with 13 bases left between them. The CDR3 loop spans 14 amino acids. The CDR3 here is CARSPAGVNTEAFF. CDR3 DNA sequence: TGTGCCAGAAGTCCTGCAGGGGTAAACACTGAAGCTTTCTTT.

The V call is TRBV10-1, the J call TRBJ2-2, with TRBD2 as a possible D gene (5 bases). The CDR3 has 14 residues. Trimming removed 3 bases from V and 4 bases from J, with 9 bases in between. Germline CDR1 reads WNHNN; CDR2 reads SYGVQD (reference sequence). This chain's CDR3 is CASSDSGFTGELFF. DNA for the CDR3: TGCGCCAGCAGTGATTCGGGATTCACCGGGGAGCTGTTTTTT.

This clone was observed once. The chain couples TRBV5-8 to TRBJ1-1; possible D gene TRBD1, 5 bases. V was shortened by 1 base and J by 4 bases, with 14 bases between the two germline ends. Germline CDR1 is SGHTS and CDR2 is YDEGEE. The CDR3 spans 15 residues. CDR3 bases: TGTGCCAGCAGCTTGCTTGGGAAAGGGGCCACTGAAGCTTTCTTT. This translates into CASSLLGKGATEAFF.

This rearrangement joins TRBV5-1 to TRBJ2-2, with 10 bases lining up with TRBD2. Per germline, CDR1 SGHRS and CDR2 YFSETQ. This CDR3 contains 15 residues. V lost 6 bases and J lost 2; bases outside the gene matches: 4. The CDR3 loop is CASNGLADNTGELFF. In DNA form, the CDR3 reads TGCGCCAGCAACGGACTAGCGGACAACACCGGGGAGCTGTTTTTT.

The CDR3 nucleotides are TGTGCCAGCAGTTTTGCCGGGAACCGAGGCGCCGGGGAGCTGTTTTTT. Translating it yields CASSFAGNRGAGELFF. This chain joins TRBV6-5 and TRBJ2-2; perhaps TRBD2 as D (5 bases). The germline V and J ends were trimmed by 4 bases and 6 bases, with 18 bases remaining between them. Germline lookup yields CDR1 MNHEY and CDR2 SVGAGI. CDR3 size: 16 residues.

This clone was seen just once. The rearrangement uses TRBV5-1 and TRBJ2-2; 10 positions match TRBD2. The V and J ends lost 6 bases and 1 base, in that order; junction bases with no gene match: 3. The germline V gene has CDR1 SGHRS and CDR2 YFSETQ. This CDR3 comprises 15 residues. The CDR3, as DNA: TGCGCCAGCACGCTAGCGGGAGTGAACACCGGGGAGCTGTTTTTT. It codes for CASTLAGVNTGELFF.

The genes are TRBV30 and TRBJ1-1, with 10 bases matching TRBD1. Trimming took 5 bases from V and 1 from J; bases not matched to a gene: 4. CDR1 and CDR2 (germline): GTSNPN, SVGIG (reference sequence). CDR3 length: 14 residues. CDR3 DNA sequence: TGTGCCTGGTCGCGGGACAGGGGGAACACTGAAGCTTTCTTT. As protein: CAWSRDRGNTEAFF.

This clone is a singleton in its sample. The rearrangement joins TRBV27 to TRBJ1-6; D might be TRBD1 (5 bases). V shed 6 bases and J shed 11 bases, with 14 bases lying between them. Germline V lookup: CDR1 MNHEY, CDR2 SMNVEV (reference sequence). The CDR3 runs to 13 residues. CDR3 sequence reads: CASSHGDLAPLHF. In DNA form, the CDR3 reads TGTGCCAGCAGCCACGGGGACTTGGCACCCCTCCACTTT.

V and J are TRBV27 and TRBJ1-6, with 9 bases identical to TRBD1. Trimming removed 2 bases from V and 6 bases from J; junction bases left unmatched: 11. This CDR3 is built from 18 residues. Germline-derived CDR1 and CDR2 are MNHEY and SMNVEV (reference sequence). In DNA, the CDR3 is TGTGCCAGCAGTTTACTCGGGGACAGGGCCCTACCTAATTCACCCCTCCACTTT. Translation gives CASSLLGDRALPNSPLHF.

The chain carries TRBV5-1 and TRBJ2-7; 9 bases agree with TRBD2. V was pared by 4 bases and J by 5 bases, with 10 bases of the junction left unmatched. The CDR3 is 15 residues long. The germline gives CDR1 SGHRS, CDR2 YFSETQ. The CDR3, as DNA: TGCGCCAGCAGCCGGATGAGCGGGGGGAGGGACGAGCAGTACTTC. It yields the protein CASSRMSGGRDEQYF.

This rearrangement joins TRBV5-1 to TRBJ1-2; 12 positions agree with TRBD1. Germline assignment: CDR1 SGHRS and CDR2 YFSETQ. The trim removed 4 bases at V and 7 bases at J, leaving 8 bases unmatched. The CDR3 is 15 residues long. The CDR3 is CASSPGTGGFGGYTF. In DNA, the CDR3 is TGCGCCAGCAGCCCTGGGACAGGGGGCTTCGGTGGCTACACCTTC.

This chain links TRBV5-1 with TRBJ1-3, with 9 bases fitting TRBD1. The length of the CDR3 is 16 residues. V lost 4 bases to trimming and J lost 9 bases; unmatched junction nucleotides: 14. Per germline, CDR1 SGHRS and CDR2 YFSETQ. CDR3 residues: CASSPRDRVGVSTIYF. CDR3 sequence (DNA): TGCGCCAGCAGCCCTAGGGACAGGGTAGGGGTCAGCACCATATATTTT.

The V call is TRBV6-1, the J call TRBJ2-7; D is unresolved. Germline-derived CDR1 and CDR2 are MNHNS and SASEGT. The CDR3 loop spans 14 amino acids. The V end lost 7 bases, the J end lost 6 bases, and 19 bases lay between the germline ends. CDR3 loop: CASTYESYSSEQYF. The CDR3, as DNA: TGTGCCAGCACTTACGAAAGTTATTCCAGCGAGCAGTACTTC.

The J gene is TRBJ2-2, the V gene TRBV27; 10 nucleotides match TRBD2. Trimming took 3 bases from V and 3 from J; bases not matched to a gene: 7. CDR1 is MNHEY and CDR2 is SMNVEV in the germline V gene (reference sequence). The CDR3 sequence is 17 residues long. CDR3 loop: CASSFKGTSEYTGELFF. CDR3 in DNA: TGTGCCAGCAGTTTTAAGGGGACTAGCGAGTACACCGGGGAGCTGTTTTTT.

The chain recombines TRBV24-1 with TRBJ1-2; D is ambiguous. Trimming shortened V by 5 bases and J by 7 bases, and 13 bases separated the two germline ends. Germline CDR1 is KGHDR and CDR2 is SFDVKD. The CDR3 runs 13 residues. As DNA, the CDR3 is TGTGCCACCAGTGGTGCGGGAAGGGTTGGCTACACCTTC. It encodes CATSGAGRVGYTF.

The chain joins TRBV7-9 to TRBJ2-5, with 11 bases identical to TRBD1. The CDR3 contains 15 residues. J was trimmed by 4 bases and V by 5 bases; bases with no gene match: 6. Looked up from germline, CDR1 is SEHNR and CDR2 is FQNEAQ (reference sequence). DNA of the CDR3: TGTGCCAGCAGCCAGGACAGGGGGCAAGGAGAGACCCAGTACTTC. This sequence encodes CASSQDRGQGETQYF. Combining the CDR3 with reference TRBV7-9 and TRBJ2-5 gives the whole variable domain DTGVSQNPRHKITKRGQNVTFRCDPISEHNRLYWYRQTLGQGPEFLTYFQNEAQLEKSRLLSDRFSAERPKGSFSTLEIQRTEQGDSAMYLCASSQDRGQGETQYFGPGTRLLVL.

The chain carries TRBV5-6 and TRBJ1-1; tentative D call: TRBD1 (6 bases). The CDR3 is 15 residues long. The V end lost 2 bases, the J end lost 4 bases, and 15 bases lay between the germline ends. CDR1 is SGHDT and CDR2 is YYEEEE in the germline V gene. CDR3 DNA sequence: TGTGCCAGCAGCTTTACAGGGAAAAAGGGCACTGAAGCTTTCTTT. Its translation is CASSFTGKKGTEAFF.

The chain recombines TRBV11-2 with TRBJ2-5; the match to TRBD2 covers 8 bases. The V gene end was trimmed by 5 bases and the J gene end by 3 bases; junction bases not matched to a gene: 8. CDR3 size: 15 residues. Germline lookup yields CDR1 SGHAT and CDR2 FQNNGV. As DNA, the CDR3 is TGTGCCAGCAGCCCCTTCGGGGGGGCAAAAGAGACCCAGTACTTC. Translated: CASSPFGGAKETQYF.

The chain combines TRBV4-2 with TRBJ1-5, with TRBD1 matching over 9 bases. CDR3 length: 16 residues. The junction had 5 bases not matched to a gene; V was cut back by 0 bases and J by 5 bases. The germline gives CDR1 LGHNA, CDR2 YNFKEQ. Written as DNA, the CDR3 is TGTGCCAGCAGCCAAGATATGGGGACAGGGTATCAGCCCCAGCATTTT. Its protein is CASSQDMGTGYQPQHF.

The chain recombines TRBV19 with TRBJ1-5; D might be TRBD1 (5 bases). The germline gives CDR1 LNHDA, CDR2 SQIVND (reference sequence). Trimming removed 5 bases at V and 3 bases at J, with 11 bases between. This CDR3 contains 14 residues. Here the CDR3 reads CASSRRGNNQPQHF. For the CDR3, the DNA is TGTGCCAGTAGTCGCCGGGGGAACAATCAGCCCCAGCATTTT.

This clone turned up a few times. The V gene is TRBV11-2, the J gene TRBJ2-7; possibly TRBD1 for D (6 bases). This CDR3 region has 11 residues. V dropped 4 bases and J dropped 5 bases, with 6 bases sitting between them. The germline V gene has CDR1 SGHAT and CDR2 FQNNGV. CDR3 DNA sequence: TGTGCCAGCAGCTACAGGGACGAGCAGTACTTC. Protein product: CASSYRDEQYF.

This chain joins TRBV6-6 and TRBJ2-4; D perhaps matches TRBD2 (6 bases). There are 15 residues in the CDR3. Trimming left V 7 bases short and J 0 bases short, with 13 bases between. Looked up from germline, CDR1 is MNHNY and CDR2 is SVGAGI (reference sequence). CDR3 region: CASTVTGVAKNIQYF. Written as DNA, the CDR3 is TGTGCCAGCACCGTAACGGGGGTAGCCAAAAACATTCAGTACTTC.

V usage is TRBV3-1 (or the pseudogene TRBV3-2) and J usage is TRBJ1-1, with D tentatively TRBD1 (5 bases). The CDR3 totals 14 residues. From germline, CDR1 is LGHDT and CDR2 YNNKEL (reference sequence). Trimming took off 4 bases at V and 2 bases at J, with 11 bases between the two ends. CDR3 amino acids: CASSLNRPNTEAFF. The CDR3 bases are TGTGCCAGCAGCCTTAACAGGCCCAACACTGAAGCTTTCTTT.

V is TRBV6-2 or TRBV6-3 and J is TRBJ1-1; unclear D gene. The V gene's germline CDR1 is MNHEY and CDR2 SVGEGT. The V and J ends lost 2 bases and 4 bases respectively, with 8 bases between them. This CDR3 has 13 residues. CDR3 nucleotides: TGTGCCAGCAGTTACGGGCAGGCCACTGAAGCTTTCTTT. Protein product: CASSYGQATEAFF.

This clone was seen a few times. This chain joins TRBV12-3 or TRBV12-4 and TRBJ1-5; D call uncertain. Trimming pared 8 bases from V and 1 base from J, leaving 6 bases between. The length of the CDR3 is 12 residues. The CDR3 DNA sequence: TGTGCCAGCCACGGGAGCAATCAGCCCCAGCATTTT. Translation gives CASHGSNQPQHF.

The chain uses TRBV27 and TRBJ1-2; D gene unclear. The CDR3 is 21 residues long. V lost 5 bases to trimming and J lost 2 bases, with 33 bases between them. Germline V gene lookup returns CDR1 MNHEY and CDR2 SMNVEV (reference sequence). The CDR3 loop is CASSLPHFFTLSRLVNYGYTF. DNA of the CDR3: TGTGCCAGCAGTCTCCCCCATTTTTTCACATTGTCGCGGTTGGTAAACTATGGCTACACCTTC.

The chain recombines TRBV6-6 with TRBJ2-7, with 7 nucleotides matching TRBD1. This CDR3 region has 14 residues. The ends lost 6 bases at V and 3 bases at J; junction bases unmatched: 8. CDR1 is MNHNY, CDR2 SVGAGI, per germline (reference sequence). CDR3 sequence: CASRTTGSLYEQYF. The CDR3, as DNA: TGTGCCAGCAGGACGACAGGGTCCCTCTACGAGCAGTACTTC.

CDR3 coding DNA: TGTGCCAGCAGTTTAGTTTTCCCCCTCAATCAGCCCCAGCATTTT. Its protein product is CASSLVFPLNQPQHF. The J gene is TRBJ1-5, the V gene TRBV27; D is ambiguous. CDR1 is MNHEY and CDR2 is SMNVEV in the germline V gene (reference sequence). This CDR3 is 15 amino acids long. V was cut by 2 bases and J by 3 bases, with 11 bases left in between.